Listed below are T cell receptor beta chains from one sample, sequenced in a study of a mutant IDH1 vaccine in newly diagnosed glioma. These receptors have no known antigen. Sequencing used immunoSEQ multiplex PCR; TCRdb keeps in-frame clones, though not all of them. The data show under 85,000 clones, around 85% seen once. The sequenced sample was PBMCs, obtained from a glioma patient whose treatment included an IDH1 peptide vaccine. The source is a woman aged 50 to 60 with glioma. Both conserved end residues are part of each CDR3. The order of the fields is V gene, J gene, clone size, D gene, CDR3 protein, CDR3 DNA. The D gene is left open where the match is weak. Expanded clones are given a class, and other clones once, few, many or no size at all.

>TRBV19|TRBJ1-2|once|NA
CASSIEGQSYGYTF
TGTGCCAGTAGTATAGAAGGACAATCCTATGGCTACACCTTC
>TRBV7-2|TRBJ2-1|NA|TRBD2
CASSLAWTSGDEQFF
TGTGCCAGCAGCTTAGCGTGGACTAGCGGGGACGAGCAGTTCTTC
>TRBV11-1|TRBJ1-1|few|NA
CASSLGSGKVDTEAFF
TGTGCCAGCAGCTTGGGATCGGGGAAGGTGGACACTGAAGCTTTCTTT
>TRBV7-8|TRBJ1-2|NA|NA
CASSPVATAYGYTF
TGTGCCAGCAGCCCCGTGGCCACGGCTTATGGCTACACCTTC
>TRBV5-1|TRBJ1-1|NA|NA
CASTQTGMNTEAFF
TGCGCCAGCACCCAAACGGGAATGAACACTGAAGCTTTCTTT
>TRBV9|TRBJ1-1|NA|NA
CASSVLGVNTEAFF
TGTGCCAGCAGCGTATTAGGGGTGAACACTGAAGCTTTCTTT
>TRBV5-6|TRBJ1-5|NA|NA
CASSPGDLEPQHF
TGTGCCAGCAGCCCCGGGGACCTCGAGCCCCAGCATTTT
>TRBV10-2|TRBJ1-5|NA|NA
CASSESLGGGGQPQHF
TGCGCCAGCAGTGAGTCGCTAGGTGGCGGCGGTCAGCCCCAGCATTTT
>TRBV6-6|TRBJ1-4|NA|TRBD1
CATLFGTGINEKLFF
TGTGCCACCCTATTTGGGACAGGGATTAATGAAAAACTGTTTTTT
>TRBV19|TRBJ1-5|NA|TRBD1
CASSIFTGTGGLGTQHF
TGTGCCAGTAGTATTTTTACCGGGACAGGGGGTCTGGGGACCCAGCATTTT
>TRBV7-9|TRBJ2-4|NA|TRBD1
CASSGADRVNIQYF
TGTGCCAGCAGCGGGGCGGACAGGGTGAACATTCAGTACTTC
>TRBV7-9|TRBJ2-2|NA|NA
CASTEGPNTGELFF
TGTGCCAGCACCGAGGGACCGAACACCGGGGAGCTGTTTTTT
>TRBV29-1|TRBJ1-6|NA|NA
CSVEVIQGGPLHF
TGCAGCGTTGAAGTGATACAGGGCGGGCCCCTCCACTTT
>TRBV10-3|TRBJ1-1|few|NA
CAISETTEAFF
TGTGCCATCAGTGAGACCACTGAAGCTTTCTTT
>TRBV19|TRBJ1-3|NA|NA
CASSILGGTASGNTIYF
TGTGCCAGTAGTATTCTTGGTGGGACCGCCTCTGGAAACACCATATATTTT
>TRBV19|TRBJ1-1|once|NA
CASSPHTTEAFF
TGTGCCAGTAGTCCCCACACGACTGAAGCTTTCTTT
>TRBV5-3|TRBJ2-7|NA|TRBD2
CARSLLHTGGRALDEQYF
TGTGCCAGAAGCTTACTCCACACTGGCGGGAGGGCCCTCGACGAGCAGTACTTC
>TRBV2|TRBJ2-7|NA|NA
CASSNGVNSYEQYF
TGTGCCAGCAGTAATGGGGTGAACTCCTACGAGCAGTACTTC
>TRBV7-9|TRBJ1-2|few|TRBD1
CASSFGTGANYGYTF
TGTGCCAGCAGCTTTGGGACAGGCGCTAACTATGGCTACACCTTC
>TRBV18|TRBJ2-5|once|TRBD1
CASSQLQGAQETQYF
TGTGCCAGCTCACAGTTACAGGGGGCTCAAGAGACCCAGTACTTC
>TRBV30|TRBJ2-1|NA|NA
CAWSPQETLYNEQFF
TGTGCCTGGAGTCCGCAGGAAACCCTCTACAATGAGCAGTTCTTC
>TRBV29-1|TRBJ2-1|few|NA
CSVDRGRSGKFF
TGCAGCGTTGATAGGGGTAGGAGCGGAAAGTTCTTC
>TRBV6-1|TRBJ2-7|NA|NA
CASTISSSYEQYF
TGTGCCAGCACCATTAGCAGCTCCTACGAGCAGTACTTC
>TRBV6-1|TRBJ1-1|NA|NA
CASLISHQTVGEAFF
TGTGCCAGCCTCATTTCCCATCAGACAGTAGGTGAAGCTTTCTTT
>TRBV7-9|TRBJ2-3|NA|NA
CASSLALSTDTQYF
TGTGCCAGCAGCTTAGCGTTGAGCACAGATACGCAGTATTTT
>TRBV27|TRBJ2-7|NA|TRBD2
CASSLLAGGHYEQYF
TGTGCCAGCAGTTTGCTAGCGGGTGGCCATTACGAGCAGTACTTC
>TRBV18|TRBJ2-5|few|NA
CATLDGKHGETQYF
TGTGCCACTTTAGATGGGAAGCACGGAGAGACCCAGTACTTC
>TRBV30|TRBJ1-2|few|NA
CAWSSRGRYGYTF
TGTGCCTGGAGTTCGAGGGGTCGCTATGGCTACACCTTC
>TRBV19|TRBJ1-1|NA|NA
CATAGQVTTEAFF
TGTGCCACTGCGGGACAAGTGACAACTGAAGCTTTCTTT
>TRBV6-6|TRBJ2-7|NA|NA
CASSLGYSYEQYF
TGTGCCAGCAGTTTAGGCTACTCCTACGAGCAGTACTTC
>TRBV28|TRBJ2-1|NA|NA
CATAGKWPYNEQFF
TGTGCCACCGCGGGGAAATGGCCCTACAATGAGCAGTTCTTC
>TRBV27|TRBJ1-3|NA|NA
CASRPEGGTANTIYF
TGTGCCAGCAGACCCGAGGGGGGCACGGCAAACACCATATATTTT
>TRBV6-5|TRBJ1-5|NA|NA
CASSYGRRVGPQHF
TGTGCCAGCAGTTACGGCAGACGGGTTGGACCCCAGCATTTT
>TRBV28|TRBJ2-7|NA|TRBD2
CASRLAGGGYEQYF
TGTGCCAGCAGGTTAGCGGGAGGCGGCTACGAGCAGTACTTC
>TRBV5-1|TRBJ1-1|NA|TRBD1
CASSLVGQGTEAFF
TGCGCCAGCAGCTTGGTGGGACAGGGAACTGAAGCTTTCTTT
>TRBV9|TRBJ2-5|NA|NA
CASSHGGQETQYF
TGTGCCAGCAGCCATGGGGGCCAAGAGACCCAGTACTTC
>TRBV6-1|TRBJ2-5|NA|TRBD1
CASRTGVAETQYF
TGTGCCAGCAGGACAGGGGTGGCAGAGACCCAGTACTTC
>TRBV20-1|TRBJ1-2|NA|NA
CSAKEDGYTF
TGCAGTGCTAAGGAGGATGGCTACACCTTC
>TRBV19|TRBJ2-4|NA|TRBD1
CASSILQGNPTFF
TGTGCCAGTAGTATTCTACAGGGGAATCCAACCTTCTTC
>TRBV7-9|TRBJ1-2|few|NA
CASSLGTPYGYTF
TGTGCCAGCAGCCTAGGGACACCTTATGGCTACACCTTC
>TRBV2|TRBJ1-4|NA|NA
CASSFRDTPGRGEKLFF
TGTGCCAGCAGCTTCCGGGACACCCCGGGAAGGGGTGAAAAACTGTTTTTT
>TRBV12-5|TRBJ2-1|NA|TRBD2
CASGNRLAGYNEQFF
TGTGCTAGTGGGAACAGACTAGCGGGTTACAATGAGCAGTTCTTC
>TRBV19|TRBJ1-1|NA|NA
CASSILGLGTEAFF
TGTGCCAGTAGTATTTTGGGACTTGGCACTGAAGCTTTCTTT
>TRBV18|TRBJ1-2|few|NA
CASSNPDYGYTF
TGTGCCAGCTCCAATCCGGACTATGGCTACACCTTC
>TRBV12-5|TRBJ1-1|few|NA
CASARVNTEAFF
TGTGCTAGTGCAAGGGTGAACACTGAAGCTTTCTTT
>TRBV6-4|TRBJ1-1|NA|TRBD1
CASRAQQGTRNTEAFF
TGTGCCAGCAGGGCACAACAGGGGACTAGGAACACTGAAGCTTTCTTT
>TRBV19|TRBJ2-3|NA|TRBD2
CASSAAWTSGTSTDTQYF
TGTGCCAGTAGTGCCGCTTGGACTAGCGGGACCAGCACAGATACGCAGTATTTT
>TRBV28|TRBJ1-1|NA|NA
CASSPPRAEAFF
TGTGCCAGCAGTCCCCCCCGGGCTGAAGCTTTCTTT
>TRBV5-4|TRBJ1-1|NA|NA
CASSSRQEGGTEAFF
TGTGCCAGCAGCTCGAGACAGGAAGGGGGGACTGAAGCTTTCTTT
>TRBV7-6|TRBJ1-5|NA|TRBD1
CASSLGGDSRNQPQHF
TGTGCCAGCAGCTTAGGGGGGGACAGCCGCAATCAGCCCCAGCATTTT
>TRBV9|TRBJ2-7|NA|NA
CASSPPGKGEQYF
TGTGCCAGCAGCCCCCCCGGGAAGGGCGAGCAGTACTTC
>TRBV6-6|TRBJ1-2|once|NA
CASRTIDGYTF
TGTGCCAGCAGGACAATCGATGGCTACACCTTC
>TRBV19|TRBJ2-7|NA|NA
CASSFGLMSSYEQYF
TGTGCCAGTAGTTTTGGCCTGATGAGCTCCTACGAGCAGTACTTC
>TRBV10-1|TRBJ2-1|NA|TRBD1
CASSPGQSYNEQFF
TGCGCCAGCAGTCCGGGACAGTCCTACAATGAGCAGTTCTTC
>TRBV5-1|TRBJ1-1|NA|NA
CASSLDSLNTEAFF
TGCGCCAGCAGCTTGGACAGTCTGAACACTGAAGCTTTCTTT